This T cell receptor (beta chain) comes out of a study of brain metastases from non-small cell lung cancer. About this clone itself: At one of its ends the junction is not consistent with the germline gene, which may arise from a read error.

Profiled with immunoSEQ multiplex PCR; TCRdb holds only in-frame clones, not every one. This table has over 2,000 clones, 83% appearing once. The source of this sequence is a donor at least 40 years old with non-small cell lung cancer. What was sequenced was tumor-adjacent normal tissue.

CDR3 loop: CVSSTRQGARDGYTF. For the CDR3, the DNA is TGTGTCAGTAGTACGCGACAGGGGGCAAGGGATGGCTACACCTTC. The V and J genes are TRBV19 and TRBJ1-2, with TRBD1 matching over 10 bases. The V gene's germline CDR1 is LNHDA and CDR2 SQIVND (reference sequence). The CDR3 loop spans 15 amino acids.